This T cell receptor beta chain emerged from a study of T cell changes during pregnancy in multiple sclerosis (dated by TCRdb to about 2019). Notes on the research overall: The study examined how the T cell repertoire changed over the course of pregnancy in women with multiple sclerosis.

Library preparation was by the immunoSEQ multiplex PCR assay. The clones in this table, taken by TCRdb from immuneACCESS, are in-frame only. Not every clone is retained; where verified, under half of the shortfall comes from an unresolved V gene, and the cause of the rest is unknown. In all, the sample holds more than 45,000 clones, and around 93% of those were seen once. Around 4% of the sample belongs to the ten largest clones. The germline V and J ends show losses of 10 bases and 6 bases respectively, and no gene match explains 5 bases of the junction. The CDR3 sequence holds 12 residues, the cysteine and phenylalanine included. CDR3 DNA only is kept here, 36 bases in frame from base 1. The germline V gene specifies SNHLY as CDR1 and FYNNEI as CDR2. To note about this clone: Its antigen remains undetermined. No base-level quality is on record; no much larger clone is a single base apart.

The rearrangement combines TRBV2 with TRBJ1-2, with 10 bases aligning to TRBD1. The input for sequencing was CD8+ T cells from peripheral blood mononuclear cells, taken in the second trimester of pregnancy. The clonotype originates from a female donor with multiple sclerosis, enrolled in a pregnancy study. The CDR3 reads CATGTGVDGYTF. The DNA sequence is TGTGCCACCGGGACAGGGGTGGATGGCTACACCTTC.